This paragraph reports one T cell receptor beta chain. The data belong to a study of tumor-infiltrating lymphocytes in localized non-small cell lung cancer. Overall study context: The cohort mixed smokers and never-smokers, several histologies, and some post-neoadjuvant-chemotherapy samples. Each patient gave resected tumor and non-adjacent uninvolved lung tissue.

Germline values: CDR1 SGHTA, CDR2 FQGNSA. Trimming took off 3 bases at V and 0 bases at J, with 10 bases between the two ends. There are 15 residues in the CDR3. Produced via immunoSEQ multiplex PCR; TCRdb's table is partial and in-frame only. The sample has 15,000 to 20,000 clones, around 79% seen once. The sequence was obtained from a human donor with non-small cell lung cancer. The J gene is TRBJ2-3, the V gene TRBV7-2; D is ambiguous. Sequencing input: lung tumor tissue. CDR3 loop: CASSFGLGSTDTQYF. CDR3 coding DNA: TGTGCCAGCAGCTTCGGCCTAGGGAGCACAGATACGCAGTATTTT.